Below are 21 T cell receptor beta chains sequenced from a single sample in a study of blood T cell dynamics during melanoma immunotherapy. Here immunoSEQ multiplex PCR was the method, and the copy in TCRdb shows in-frame clones only, minus some. The data show around 7,000 clones, with roughly 80% seen just once and over 15% held by the top ten. Time point of the sample: pre-treatment baseline. Sequencing was performed on blood, taken from a patient treated with checkpoint blockade. The receptors stem from a human donor with melanoma.

There are a few counts of this clone. The V and J genes are TRBV30 and TRBJ2-3; no firm D call. Trimming removed 5 bases at V and 10 bases at J, with 13 bases between. The CDR3 is made up of 11 amino acids. Germline CDR1 is GTSNPN and CDR2 is SVGIG (reference sequence). The CDR3 is CAWGHRTAQYF. The CDR3 coding sequence is TGTGCCTGGGGTCATAGGACGGCGCAGTATTTT.

The gene calls are TRBV4-3 and TRBJ1-1, with D tentatively TRBD1 (5 bases). The germline gives CDR1 LGHNA, CDR2 YSLEER. V was shortened by 1 base and J by 3 bases, with 15 bases between the two germline ends. The length of the CDR3 is 16 residues. Here the CDR3 reads CASSQGLGGTYTEAFF. The CDR3 DNA reads TGCGCCAGCAGCCAAGGCCTGGGGGGGACTTACACTGAAGCTTTCTTT.

The chain is built from TRBV28 and TRBJ1-5; no firm D call. Trimming stripped 6 bases from V and 0 bases from J, with 18 bases between. This CDR3 comprises 17 residues. The germline V gene has CDR1 MDHEN and CDR2 SYDVKM. CDR3 sequence reads: CASSFPRRQYSNQPQHF. The CDR3 bases are TGTGCCAGCAGCTTCCCTCGACGGCAATATAGCAATCAGCCCCAGCATTTT.

The J gene is TRBJ2-2, the V gene TRBV15; TRBD2 aligns across 13 bases. CDR3 length: 16 amino acids. V gave up 1 base and J gave up 8 bases; unmatched junction bases: 4. CDR1 is LNHNV, CDR2 YYDKDF, per germline (reference sequence). The CDR3 region is CATSRGLTSGRGELFF. CDR3 nucleotide sequence: TGTGCCACCAGCAGAGGACTGACTAGCGGGAGGGGGGAGCTGTTTTTT.

The chain joins TRBV5-1 to TRBJ1-1, with 7 positions matching TRBD1. Trimming cost V 0 bases and J 3 bases; bases outside gene matches: 2. The germline V gene encodes CDR1 SGHRS and CDR2 YFSETQ. The CDR3 extends over 14 amino acids. DNA of the CDR3: TGCGCCAGCAGCTTGGTTCAGGGGGACACTGAAGCTTTCTTT. This sequence encodes CASSLVQGDTEAFF. The entire variable domain, with the rest obtained from reference TRBV5-1 and TRBJ1-1, is as follows: KAGVTQTPRYLIKTRGQQVTLSCSPISGHRSVSWYQQTPGQGLQFLFEYFSETQRNKGNFPGRFSGRQFSNSRSEMNVSTLELGDSALYLCASSLVQGDTEAFFGQGTRLTVV.

This clone was counted between two and nine times. J is TRBJ2-7 and V is TRBV11-2, with D perhaps given as TRBD1 or TRBD2 (5 bases each). The germline V gene has CDR1 SGHAT and CDR2 FQNNGV. The V end was cut by 6 bases, the J end by 1 base, with 10 bases between. The CDR3 extends over 13 amino acids. CDR3 sequence: CASSRDRSYEQYF. In DNA form, the CDR3 reads TGTGCCAGCAGTAGGGACCGATCCTACGAGCAGTACTTC. The variable domain in full, completed from reference TRBV11-2 and TRBJ2-7, reads EAGVAQSPRYKIIEKRQSVAFWCNPISGHATLYWYQQILGQGPKLLIQFQNNGVVDDSQLPKDRFSAERLKGVDSTLKIQPAKLEDSAVYLCASSRDRSYEQYFGPGTRLTVT.

This rearrangement joins TRBV2 to TRBJ2-7, with TRBD1 matching 7 bases. V lost 7 bases to trimming and J lost 0 bases; unmatched junction nucleotides: 9. This CDR3 has 15 residues. Germline-derived CDR1 and CDR2 are SNHLY and FYNNEI. CDR3 nucleotide sequence: TGTGCCAGCACTCGGACAGGTGGAAACTCCTACGAGCAGTACTTC. It specifies CASTRTGGNSYEQYF.

This clone is categorized as medium-sized. The chain's CDR3 is CASSVALGQGALHF. CDR3 in DNA: TGTGCCAGCAGCGTCGCCCTGGGACAGGGGGCCCTCCACTTT. V and J are TRBV7-2 and TRBJ1-6; TRBD1 matches at 11 bases. CDR1 SGHTA and CDR2 FQGNSA come from the germline V gene. This CDR3 spans 14 amino acids. The ends lost 5 bases at V and 14 bases at J; junction bases unmatched: 8. Together with reference TRBV7-2 and TRBJ1-6, the CDR3 gives the full variable domain: GAGVSQSPSNKVTEKGKDVELRCDPISGHTALYWYRQSLGQGLEFLIYFQGNSAPDKSGLPSDRFSAERTGGSVSTLTIQRTQQEDSAVYLCASSVALGQGALHFGNGTRLTVT.

This clone was seen a handful of times. The rearrangement uses TRBV2 and TRBJ1-2; D is possibly TRBD1 (6 bases). The CDR3 has 14 amino acids. The germline CDR1 and CDR2 sequences are SNHLY and FYNNEI. The V gene lost 6 bases and the J gene lost 0 bases, with 11 bases spanning the gap. CDR3 loop: CASRQGRANYGYTF. CDR3 DNA sequence: TGTGCCAGCAGACAGGGACGAGCTAACTATGGCTACACCTTC.

V is TRBV5-1 and J is TRBJ1-5; D is undetermined. The CDR3 has 13 amino acids. Between the trimmed V and J ends, which lost 4 bases and 1 base, there was a span of 6 bases. The germline V gene has CDR1 SGHRS and CDR2 YFSETQ. Here the CDR3 reads CASSPESNQPQHF. The CDR3 DNA reads TGCGCCAGCAGCCCGGAAAGCAATCAGCCCCAGCATTTT.

The chain couples TRBV30 to TRBJ2-1; 8 nucleotides agree with TRBD2. J gave up 4 bases and V 0 bases, and 11 bases lay outside the gene matches. Per the germline V gene, CDR1 is GTSNPN and CDR2 is SVGIG (reference sequence). The CDR3 has 17 amino acids. The CDR3 region has the DNA TGTGCCTGGAGTGTACGGCCGGCGAGCGGGGGTTACAATGAGCAGTTCTTC. The encoded protein is CAWSVRPASGGYNEQFF. The entire variable domain, with the rest obtained from reference TRBV30 and TRBJ2-1, is as follows: SQTIHQWPATLVQPVGSPLSLECTVEGTSNPNLYWYRQAAGRGLQLLFYSVGIGQISSEVPQNLSASRPQDRQFILSSKKLLLSDSGFYLCAWSVRPASGGYNEQFFGPGTRLTVL.

The V call is TRBV14, the J call TRBJ1-2; D uncertain. Trimming took off 1 base at V and 2 bases at J, with 2 bases between the two ends. Germline-derived CDR1 and CDR2 are SGHDN and FVKESK. This CDR3 has 12 amino acids. For the CDR3, the DNA is TGTGCCAGCAGCCAAGGAAACTATGGCTACACCTTC. This translates into CASSQGNYGYTF.

This chain links TRBV9 with TRBJ2-5, with 9 bases that match TRBD2. Losses at the gene ends were 0 bases for V and 2 bases for J; bases not matched to a gene: 5. The CDR3 is made up of 16 amino acids. CDR1 and CDR2 (germline): SGDLS, YYNGEE. For the CDR3, the DNA is TGTGCCAGCAGCGTAGCTCCGACTAGCGGACAAGAGACCCAGTACTTC. Protein: CASSVAPTSGQETQYF.

This sequence joins TRBV10-3 and TRBJ1-1; D may be TRBD1 (6 bases). The CDR3 consists of 15 residues. V was trimmed by 10 bases and J by 6 bases, leaving 24 bases between them. Per germline, CDR1 ENHRY and CDR2 SYGVKD. CDR3 sequence: CATYTPDRADAEAFF. The CDR3 coding sequence is TGTGCCACCTATACCCCGGACAGAGCAGACGCTGAAGCTTTCTTT.

In its sample, this clone was seen once. J is TRBJ1-2 and V is TRBV6-1; TRBD1 agrees at 7 bases. CDR1 and CDR2 from the germline V gene are MNHNS and SASEGT. V shed 3 bases, J shed 6 bases, and the junction held 10 bases outside the gene matches. The CDR3 consists of 15 residues. The CDR3 sequence: CASSDPGRGRDGYTF. The CDR3 region has the DNA TGTGCCAGCAGTGATCCGGGTAGGGGGCGGGATGGCTACACCTTC.

The V gene is TRBV7-2, the J gene TRBJ2-1; possible D gene TRBD2, 6 bases. Germline loops: CDR1 SGHTA, CDR2 FQGNSA. The CDR3 consists of 12 residues. The V gene lost 0 bases and the J gene lost 13 bases, with 10 bases spanning the gap. This chain's CDR3 is CASSLALRDQFF. CDR3 nucleotide sequence: TGTGCCAGCAGCTTAGCACTGCGGGACCAGTTCTTC.

This clone appeared a few times. The CDR3 bases are TGTGCCAGCTGTCTCTGGCCAGGGGTAGGGGAGCAGTACTTC. Its translation is CASCLWPGVGEQYF. The rearrangement links TRBV7-9 to TRBJ2-7; a possible D gene is TRBD1 (6 bases). Per germline, CDR1 SEHNR and CDR2 FQNEAQ (reference sequence). V shed 8 bases and J shed 7 bases, with 21 bases lying between them. The CDR3 is made up of 14 amino acids. Drawing the rest from reference TRBV7-9 and TRBJ2-7, the complete variable domain is DTGVSQNPRHKITKRGQNVTFRCDPISEHNRLYWYRQTLGQGPEFLTYFQNEAQLEKSRLLSDRFSAERPKGSFSTLEIQRTEQGDSAMYLCASCLWPGVGEQYFGPGTRLTVT.

The chain couples TRBV4-1 to TRBJ1-1, with a weak D call TRBD1 (5 bases). V was shortened by 1 base and J by 1 base, with 13 bases between the two germline ends. The germline V gene has CDR1 MGHRA and CDR2 YSYEKL. The CDR3 consists of 16 residues. The CDR3 DNA sequence: TGCGCCAGCAGCCAAGTTCTCGGGGCGAAGAACACTGAAGCTTTCTTT. It translates to CASSQVLGAKNTEAFF.

The J gene is TRBJ2-7, the V gene TRBV5-8, with 9 bases that match TRBD2. This CDR3 is built from 15 residues. The germline gives CDR1 SGHTS, CDR2 YDEGEE. J was trimmed by 5 bases and V by 2 bases; bases with no gene match: 8. The CDR3 coding sequence is TGTGCCAGCAGCTTTATCGGCGGGAGGGTAGACGAGCAGTACTTC. Encoded protein: CASSFIGGRVDEQYF.

This clone was seen just once. The rearrangement joins TRBV13 to TRBJ2-1, with 9 positions matching TRBD1. This CDR3 is 16 amino acids long. The V gene's germline CDR1 is PRHDT and CDR2 FYEKMQ (reference sequence). V was clipped by 1 base and J by 4 bases; unmatched bases: 5. The CDR3 spells CASSLATGGSYNEQFF. Written as DNA, the CDR3 is TGTGCCAGCAGCTTAGCGACAGGGGGGAGTTACAATGAGCAGTTCTTC.

The chain employs TRBV7-9 and TRBJ2-7; D may correspond to TRBD1 or TRBD2 (5 bases each). Deletions cut 10 bases from V and 2 bases from J, with 12 bases between. The CDR3 covers 12 residues. Germline CDR1 SEHNR, CDR2 FQNEAQ (reference sequence). CDR3 in amino acids: CAIGEGPYEQYF. In DNA, the CDR3 is TGTGCCATCGGAGAGGGGCCCTACGAGCAGTACTTC.